This T cell receptor beta chain was retrieved from a study of Graves' ophthalmopathy and Graves' hyperthyroidism. This clonotype turned up a few times. Its antigen is unknown. Study-level points and caveats: With about 86% sensitivity and roughly 77% specificity, a 13-signature model separated ophthalmopathy from stable hyperthyroidism.

From RNA, the CDR3 regions of TCR beta chains were amplified and sequenced. A first-round RT-PCR used HTBI primers, followed by a second-round multiplex PCR. TCRdb passed the multiplex PCR reads through MiXCR, listing each CDR3 protein once. The repertoire holds some 1.1 million distinct CDR3 sequences, with about 35% as singletons. Trimming left V 7 bases short and J 4 bases short, with 16 bases between. This CDR3 contains 15 residues. Germline CDR1 reads MNHNY; CDR2 reads SVGAGI (reference sequence). Material: peripheral blood or thyroid tissue (not recorded which). This TCR was sampled from an adult man with Graves' hyperthyroidism. The rearrangement links TRBV6-6 to TRBJ2-2; D might be TRBD2 (6 bases). The CDR3 nucleotides read TGTGCCAGCACCCAACTAGCTGCGGGCACCGGGGAGCTGTTTTTT. This translates into CASTQLAAGTGELFF.